This T cell receptor beta chain was sequenced during a study of cytomegalovirus exposure and HLA in healthy donors. The CDR3 totals 15 residues. Germline lookup yields CDR1 MNHEY and CDR2 SMNVEV (reference sequence). The V and J ends lost 4 bases and 7 bases, in that order; junction bases with no gene match: 7. PCR amplification relied on 60 Vbeta primers (plus 13 Jbeta primers). Libraries were prepared by immunoSEQ multiplex PCR; TCRdb keeps only in-frame clonotypes and omits some of them. The table records under 200,000 clones, about four fifths of them present only once. V is TRBV27 and J is TRBJ2-1; 10 bases are a match to TRBD2. This sequence was found in a woman aged 18-29 years in good health and CMV-seronegative. Sample: PBMCs. The CDR3 DNA follows: TGTGCCAGCAGTTCCCTAGCGGGAGTTCGGAATGAGCAGTTCTTC. It specifies CASSSLAGVRNEQFF.